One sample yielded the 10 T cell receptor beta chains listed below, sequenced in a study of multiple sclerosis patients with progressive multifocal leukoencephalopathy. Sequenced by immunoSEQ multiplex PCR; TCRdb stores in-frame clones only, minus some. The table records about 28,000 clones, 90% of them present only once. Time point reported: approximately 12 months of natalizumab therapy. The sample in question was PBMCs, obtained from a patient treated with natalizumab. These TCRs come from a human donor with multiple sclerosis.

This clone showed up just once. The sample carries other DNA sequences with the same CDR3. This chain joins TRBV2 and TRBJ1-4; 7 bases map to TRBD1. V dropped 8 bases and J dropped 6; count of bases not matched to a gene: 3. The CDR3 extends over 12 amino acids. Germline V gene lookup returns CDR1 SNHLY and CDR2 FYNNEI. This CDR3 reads CASRQGDEKLFF. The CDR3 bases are TGTGCCAGCCGCCAGGGGGATGAAAAACTGTTTTTT.

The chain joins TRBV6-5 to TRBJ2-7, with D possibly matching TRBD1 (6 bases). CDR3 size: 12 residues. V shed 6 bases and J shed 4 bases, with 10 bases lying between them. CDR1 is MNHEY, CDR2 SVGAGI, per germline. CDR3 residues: CASSRGKYEQYF. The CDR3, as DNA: TGTGCCAGCAGCAGGGGAAAGTACGAGCAGTACTTC.

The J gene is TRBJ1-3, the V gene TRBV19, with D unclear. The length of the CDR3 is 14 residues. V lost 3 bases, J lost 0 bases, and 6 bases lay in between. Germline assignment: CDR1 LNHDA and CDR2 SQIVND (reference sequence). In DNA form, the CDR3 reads TGTGCCAGTAGTATTTACGGCTCTGGAAACACCATATATTTT. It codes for CASSIYGSGNTIYF.

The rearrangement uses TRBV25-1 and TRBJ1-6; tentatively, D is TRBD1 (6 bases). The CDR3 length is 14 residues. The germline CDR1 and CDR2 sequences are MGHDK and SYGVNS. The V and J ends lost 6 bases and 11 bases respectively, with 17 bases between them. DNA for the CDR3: TGTGCCAGCAGGGAAAGGGGGATCGGGCCACCCCTCCACTTT. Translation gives CASRERGIGPPLHF.

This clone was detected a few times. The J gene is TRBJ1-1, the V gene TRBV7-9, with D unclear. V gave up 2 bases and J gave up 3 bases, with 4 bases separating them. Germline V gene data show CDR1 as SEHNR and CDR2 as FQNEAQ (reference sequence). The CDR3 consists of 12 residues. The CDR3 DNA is TGTGCCAGCAGCTTAATGGACACTGAAGCTTTCTTT. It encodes CASSLMDTEAFF.

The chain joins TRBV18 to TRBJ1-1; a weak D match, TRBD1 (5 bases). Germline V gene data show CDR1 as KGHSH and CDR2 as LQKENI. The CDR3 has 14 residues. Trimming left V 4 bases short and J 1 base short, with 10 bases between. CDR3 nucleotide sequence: TGTGCCAGCTCACGAAGACAGCCGAACACTGAAGCTTTCTTT. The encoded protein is CASSRRQPNTEAFF.

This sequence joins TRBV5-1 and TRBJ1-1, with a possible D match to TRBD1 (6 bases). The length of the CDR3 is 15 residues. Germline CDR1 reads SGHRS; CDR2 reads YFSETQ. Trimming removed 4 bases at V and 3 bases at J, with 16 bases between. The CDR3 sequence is CASSPPGTIDTEAFF. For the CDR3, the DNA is TGCGCCAGCAGCCCGCCCGGGACAATCGACACTGAAGCTTTCTTT. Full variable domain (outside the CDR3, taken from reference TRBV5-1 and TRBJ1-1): KAGVTQTPRYLIKTRGQQVTLSCSPISGHRSVSWYQQTPGQGLQFLFEYFSETQRNKGNFPGRFSGRQFSNSRSEMNVSTLELGDSALYLCASSPPGTIDTEAFFGQGTRLTVV.

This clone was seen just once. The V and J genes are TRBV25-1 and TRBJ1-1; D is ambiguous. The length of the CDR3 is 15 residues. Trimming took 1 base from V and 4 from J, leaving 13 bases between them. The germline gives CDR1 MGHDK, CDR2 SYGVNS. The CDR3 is CASSELGSGSTEAFF. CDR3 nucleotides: TGTGCCAGCAGTGAATTGGGCTCGGGGAGCACTGAAGCTTTCTTT.

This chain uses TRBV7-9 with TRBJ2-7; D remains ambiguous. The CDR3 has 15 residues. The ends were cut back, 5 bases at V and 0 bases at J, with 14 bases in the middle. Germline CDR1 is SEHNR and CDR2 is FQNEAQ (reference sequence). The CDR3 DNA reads TGTGCCAGCAGCCCTCCAGCCGACTTCTCCTACGAGCAGTACTTC. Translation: CASSPPADFSYEQYF.

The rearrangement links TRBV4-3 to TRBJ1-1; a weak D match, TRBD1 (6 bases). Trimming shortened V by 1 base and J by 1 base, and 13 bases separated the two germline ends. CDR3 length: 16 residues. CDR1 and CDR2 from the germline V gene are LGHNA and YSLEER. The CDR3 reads CASSQASVTGNTEAFF. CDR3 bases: TGCGCCAGCAGCCAAGCGTCCGTGACAGGGAACACTGAAGCTTTCTTT.